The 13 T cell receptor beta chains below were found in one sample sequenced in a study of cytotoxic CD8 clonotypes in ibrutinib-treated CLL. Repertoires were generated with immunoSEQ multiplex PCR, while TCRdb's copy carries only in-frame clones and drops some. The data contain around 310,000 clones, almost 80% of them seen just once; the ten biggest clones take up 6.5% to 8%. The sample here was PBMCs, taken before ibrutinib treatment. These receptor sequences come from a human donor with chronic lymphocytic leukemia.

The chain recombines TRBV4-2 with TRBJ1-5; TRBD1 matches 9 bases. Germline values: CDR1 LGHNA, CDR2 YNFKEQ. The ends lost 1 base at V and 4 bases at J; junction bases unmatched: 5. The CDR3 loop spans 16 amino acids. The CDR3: CASSQVGDRVNQPQHF. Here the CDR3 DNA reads TGTGCCAGCAGCCAAGTAGGGGACAGGGTTAATCAGCCCCAGCATTTT.

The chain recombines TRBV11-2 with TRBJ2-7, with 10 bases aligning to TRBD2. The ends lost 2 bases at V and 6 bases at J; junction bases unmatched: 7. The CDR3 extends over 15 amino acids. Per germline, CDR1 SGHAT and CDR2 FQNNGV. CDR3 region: CASSLWLAGVAEQYF. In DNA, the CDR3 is TGTGCCAGCAGCTTATGGCTAGCGGGAGTAGCCGAGCAGTACTTC.

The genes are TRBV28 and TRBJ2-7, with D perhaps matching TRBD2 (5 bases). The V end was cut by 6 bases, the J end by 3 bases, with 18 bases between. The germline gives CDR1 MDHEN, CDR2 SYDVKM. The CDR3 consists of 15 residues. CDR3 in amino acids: CASSPTGVRGYEQYF. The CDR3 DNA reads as TGTGCCAGCAGCCCCACCGGGGTTCGGGGCTACGAGCAGTACTTC.

The DNA for the CDR3 is TGCGCCAGCAGCCAAGATCGGGTCCAGGGAGGAGGCACCGGGGAGCTGTTTTTT. Translating it yields CASSQDRVQGGGTGELFF. V and J are TRBV4-3 and TRBJ2-2; a weak D match, TRBD2 (6 bases). V lost 0 bases and J lost 4, with 18 bases in between. This CDR3 has 18 amino acids. CDR1 LGHNA and CDR2 YSLEER come from the germline V gene.

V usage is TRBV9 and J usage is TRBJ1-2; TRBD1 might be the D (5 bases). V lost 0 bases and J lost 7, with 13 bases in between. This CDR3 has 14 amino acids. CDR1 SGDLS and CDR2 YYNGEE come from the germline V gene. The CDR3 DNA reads TGTGCCAGCAGCGTAGTTGAGCAGGGAGGTGGCTACACCTTC. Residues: CASSVVEQGGGYTF.

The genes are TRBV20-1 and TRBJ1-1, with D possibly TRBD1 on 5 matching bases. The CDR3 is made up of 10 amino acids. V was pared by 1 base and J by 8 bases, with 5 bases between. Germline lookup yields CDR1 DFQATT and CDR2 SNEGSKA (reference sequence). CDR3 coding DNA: TGCAGTGCTAGAGGGACAGAAGCTTTCTTT. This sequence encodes CSARGTEAFF.

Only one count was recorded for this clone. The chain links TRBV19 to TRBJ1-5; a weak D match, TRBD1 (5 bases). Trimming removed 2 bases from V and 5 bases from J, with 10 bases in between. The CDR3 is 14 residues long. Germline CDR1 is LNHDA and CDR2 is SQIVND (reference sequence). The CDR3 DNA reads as TGTGCCAGTAGTATATGGCAGGGTGATCAGCCCCAGCATTTT. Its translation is CASSIWQGDQPQHF. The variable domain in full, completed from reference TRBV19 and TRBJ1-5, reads DGGITQSPKYLFRKEGQNVTLSCEQNLNHDAMYWYRQDPGQGLRLIYYSQIVNDFQKGDIAEGYSVSREKKESFPLTVTSAQKNPTAFYLCASSIWQGDQPQHFGDGTRLSIL.

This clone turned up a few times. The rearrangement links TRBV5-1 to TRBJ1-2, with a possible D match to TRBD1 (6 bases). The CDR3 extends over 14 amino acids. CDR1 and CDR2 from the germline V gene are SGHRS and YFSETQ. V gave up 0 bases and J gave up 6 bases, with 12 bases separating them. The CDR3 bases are TGCGCCAGCAGCTTGGGACAGGTTCGGGATGGCTACACCTTC. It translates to CASSLGQVRDGYTF.

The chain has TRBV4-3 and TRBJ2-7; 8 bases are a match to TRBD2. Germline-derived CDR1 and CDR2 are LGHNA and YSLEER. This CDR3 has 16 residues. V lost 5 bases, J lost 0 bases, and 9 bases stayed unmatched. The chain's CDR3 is CASSYHSGTPSYEQYF. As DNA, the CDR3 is TGCGCCAGCAGCTATCATAGCGGGACACCCTCCTACGAGCAGTACTTC.

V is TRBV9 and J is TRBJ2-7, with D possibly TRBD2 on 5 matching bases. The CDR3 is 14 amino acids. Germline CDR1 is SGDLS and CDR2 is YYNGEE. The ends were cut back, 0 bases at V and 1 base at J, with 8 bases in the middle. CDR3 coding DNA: TGTGCCAGCAGCGTAGCGACGGGGTCCTACGAGCAGTACTTC. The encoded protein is CASSVATGSYEQYF.

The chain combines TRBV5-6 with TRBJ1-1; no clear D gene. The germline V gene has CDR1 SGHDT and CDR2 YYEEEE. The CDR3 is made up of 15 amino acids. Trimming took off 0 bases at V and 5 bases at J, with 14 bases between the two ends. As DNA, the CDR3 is TGTGCCAGCAGCTTGGCCCTCTCTTGGGAGACTGAAGCTTTCTTT. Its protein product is CASSLALSWETEAFF.

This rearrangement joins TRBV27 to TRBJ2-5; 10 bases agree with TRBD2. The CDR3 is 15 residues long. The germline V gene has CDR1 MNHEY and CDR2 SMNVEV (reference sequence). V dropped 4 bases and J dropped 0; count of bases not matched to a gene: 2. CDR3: CASSSSGGYQETQYF. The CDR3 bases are TGTGCCAGCAGTTCTAGCGGGGGCTACCAAGAGACCCAGTACTTC.

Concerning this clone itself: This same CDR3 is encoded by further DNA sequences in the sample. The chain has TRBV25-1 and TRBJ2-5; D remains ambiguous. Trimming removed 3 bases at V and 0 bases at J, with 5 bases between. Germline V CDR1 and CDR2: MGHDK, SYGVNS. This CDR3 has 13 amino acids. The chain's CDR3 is CASSDRNQETQYF. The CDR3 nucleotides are TGTGCCAGCAGTGATCGGAACCAAGAGACCCAGTACTTC.